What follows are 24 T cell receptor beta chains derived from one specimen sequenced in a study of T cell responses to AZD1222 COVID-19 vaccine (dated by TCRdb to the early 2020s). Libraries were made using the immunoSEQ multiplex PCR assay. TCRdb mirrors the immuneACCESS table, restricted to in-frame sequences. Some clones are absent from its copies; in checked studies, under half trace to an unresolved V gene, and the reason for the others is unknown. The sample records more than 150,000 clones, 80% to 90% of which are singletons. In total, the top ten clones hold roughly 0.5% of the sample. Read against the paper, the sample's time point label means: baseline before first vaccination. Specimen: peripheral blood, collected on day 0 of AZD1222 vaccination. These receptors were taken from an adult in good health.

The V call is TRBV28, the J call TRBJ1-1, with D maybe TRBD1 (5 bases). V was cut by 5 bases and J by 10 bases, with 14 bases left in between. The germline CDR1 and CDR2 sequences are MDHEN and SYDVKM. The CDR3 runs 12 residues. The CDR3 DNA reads TGTGCCAGCAGTCGGGACGTCCGGTTAGCTTTCTTT. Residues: CASSRDVRLAFF.

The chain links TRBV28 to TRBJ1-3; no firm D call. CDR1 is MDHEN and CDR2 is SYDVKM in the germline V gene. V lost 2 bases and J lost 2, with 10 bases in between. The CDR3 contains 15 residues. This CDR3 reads CASSLNGIPGNTIYF. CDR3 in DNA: TGTGCCAGCAGTTTAAACGGTATTCCTGGAAACACCATATATTTT.

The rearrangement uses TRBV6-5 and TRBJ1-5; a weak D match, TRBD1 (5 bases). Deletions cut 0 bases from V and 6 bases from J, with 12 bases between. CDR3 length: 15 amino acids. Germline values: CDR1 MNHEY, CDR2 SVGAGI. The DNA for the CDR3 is TGTGCCAGCAGTTACTCGAGTCAGGGAACTCAGCCCCAGCATTTT. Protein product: CASSYSSQGTQPQHF.

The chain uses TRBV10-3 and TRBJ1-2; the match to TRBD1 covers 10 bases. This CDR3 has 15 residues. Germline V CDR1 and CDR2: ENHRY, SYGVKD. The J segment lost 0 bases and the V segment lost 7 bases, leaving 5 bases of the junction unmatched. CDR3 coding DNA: TGTGCCATCACCGTCGGGACAGGGGCTAACTATGGCTACACCTTC. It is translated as CAITVGTGANYGYTF.

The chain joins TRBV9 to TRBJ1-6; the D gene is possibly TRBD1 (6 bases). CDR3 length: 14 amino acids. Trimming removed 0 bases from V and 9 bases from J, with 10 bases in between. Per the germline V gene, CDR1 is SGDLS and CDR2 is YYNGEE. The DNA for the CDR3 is TGTGCCAGCAGCGTAGGGGGGGCGGGTTCACCCCTCCACTTT. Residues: CASSVGGAGSPLHF.

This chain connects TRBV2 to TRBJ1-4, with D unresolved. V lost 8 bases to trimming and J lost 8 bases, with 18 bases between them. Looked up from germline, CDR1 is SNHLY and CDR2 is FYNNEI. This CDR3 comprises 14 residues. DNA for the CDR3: TGTGCCAGCCGAGGCCCGGGTAAGGGCGAAAAACTGTTTTTT. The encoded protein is CASRGPGKGEKLFF. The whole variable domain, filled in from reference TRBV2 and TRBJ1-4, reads EPEVTQTPSHQVTQMGQEVILRCVPISNHLYFYWYRQILGQKVEFLVSFYNNEISEKSEIFDDQFSVERPDGSNFTLKIRSTKLEDSAMYFCASRGPGKGEKLFFGSGTQLSVL.

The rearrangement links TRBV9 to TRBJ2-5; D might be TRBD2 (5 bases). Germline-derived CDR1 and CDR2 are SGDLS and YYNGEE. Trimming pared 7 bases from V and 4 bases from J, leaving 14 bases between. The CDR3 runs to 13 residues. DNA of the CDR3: TGTGCCAGCGGACCAGGCGGGCTAGAGACCCAGTACTTC. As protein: CASGPGGLETQYF.

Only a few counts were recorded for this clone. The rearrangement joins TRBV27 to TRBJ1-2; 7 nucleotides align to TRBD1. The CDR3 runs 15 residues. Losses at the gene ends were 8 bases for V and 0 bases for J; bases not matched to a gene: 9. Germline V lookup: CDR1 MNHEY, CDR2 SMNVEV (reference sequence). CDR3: CASPYPGQPNYGYTF. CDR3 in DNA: TGTGCCAGCCCTTATCCGGGACAGCCTAACTATGGCTACACCTTC.

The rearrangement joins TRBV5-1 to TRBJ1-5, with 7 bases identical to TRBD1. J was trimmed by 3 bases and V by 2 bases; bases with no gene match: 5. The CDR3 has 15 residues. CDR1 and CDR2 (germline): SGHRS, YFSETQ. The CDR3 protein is CASSLTGATNQPQHF. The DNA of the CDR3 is TGCGCCAGCAGCTTAACAGGGGCCACCAATCAGCCCCAGCATTTT.

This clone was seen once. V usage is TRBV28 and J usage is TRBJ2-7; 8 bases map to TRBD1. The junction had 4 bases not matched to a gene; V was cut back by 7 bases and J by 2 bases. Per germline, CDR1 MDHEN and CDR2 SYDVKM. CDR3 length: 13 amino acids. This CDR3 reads CASTWDRTYEQYF. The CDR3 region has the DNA TGTGCCAGCACCTGGGACAGGACCTACGAGCAGTACTTC. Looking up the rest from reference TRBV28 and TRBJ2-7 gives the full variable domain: DVKVTQSSRYLVKRTGEKVFLECVQDMDHENMFWYRQDPGLGLRLIYFSYDVKMKEKGDIPEGYSVSREKKERFSLILESASTNQTSMYLCASTWDRTYEQYFGPGTRLTVT.

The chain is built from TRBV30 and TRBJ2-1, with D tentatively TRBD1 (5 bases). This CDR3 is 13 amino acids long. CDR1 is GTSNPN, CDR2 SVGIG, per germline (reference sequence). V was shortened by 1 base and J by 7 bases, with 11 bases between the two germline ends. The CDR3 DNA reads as TGTGCCTGGAGTGAAGGGGTACGGAATGAGCAGTTCTTC. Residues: CAWSEGVRNEQFF.

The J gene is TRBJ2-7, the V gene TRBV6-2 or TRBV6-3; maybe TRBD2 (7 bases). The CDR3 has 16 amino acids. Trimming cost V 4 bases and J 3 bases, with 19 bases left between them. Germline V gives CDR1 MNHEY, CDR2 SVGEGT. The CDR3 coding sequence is TGTGCCAGCAGTTCCGCTGGGGGGGGCGGCGGCTACGAGCAGTACTTC. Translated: CASSSAGGGGGYEQYF.

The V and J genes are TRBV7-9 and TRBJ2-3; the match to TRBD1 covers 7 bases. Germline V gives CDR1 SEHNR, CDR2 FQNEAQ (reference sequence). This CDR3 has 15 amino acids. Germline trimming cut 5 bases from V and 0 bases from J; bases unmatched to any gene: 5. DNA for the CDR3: TGTGCCAGCAGCCCCCGACAGGGAAGCACAGATACGCAGTATTTT. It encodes CASSPRQGSTDTQYF.

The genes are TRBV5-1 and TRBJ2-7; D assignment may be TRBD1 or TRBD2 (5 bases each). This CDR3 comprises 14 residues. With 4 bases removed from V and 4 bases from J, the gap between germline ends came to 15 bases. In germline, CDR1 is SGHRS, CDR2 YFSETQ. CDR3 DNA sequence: TGCGCCAGCAGCCCGGACGGGGCGAATTACGAGCAGTACTTC. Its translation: CASSPDGANYEQYF.

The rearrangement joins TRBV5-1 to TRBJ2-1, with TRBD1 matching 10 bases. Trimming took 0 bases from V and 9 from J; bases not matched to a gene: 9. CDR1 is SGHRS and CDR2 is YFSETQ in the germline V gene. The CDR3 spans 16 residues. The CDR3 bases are TGCGCCAGCAGCTTGGCCCCGACAGGGGGCGAGGGTGAGCAGTTCTTC. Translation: CASSLAPTGGEGEQFF.

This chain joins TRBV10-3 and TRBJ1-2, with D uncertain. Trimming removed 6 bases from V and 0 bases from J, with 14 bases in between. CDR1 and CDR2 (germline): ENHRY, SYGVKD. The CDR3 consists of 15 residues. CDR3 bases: TGTGCCATCAGCGCACCGGGATCTACTAACTATGGCTACACCTTC. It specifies CAISAPGSTNYGYTF.

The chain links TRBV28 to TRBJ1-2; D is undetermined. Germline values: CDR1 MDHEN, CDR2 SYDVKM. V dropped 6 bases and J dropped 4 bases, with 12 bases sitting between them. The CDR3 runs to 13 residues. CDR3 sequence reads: CASRPPLIYGYTF. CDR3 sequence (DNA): TGTGCCAGCAGACCGCCTCTCATCTATGGCTACACCTTC.

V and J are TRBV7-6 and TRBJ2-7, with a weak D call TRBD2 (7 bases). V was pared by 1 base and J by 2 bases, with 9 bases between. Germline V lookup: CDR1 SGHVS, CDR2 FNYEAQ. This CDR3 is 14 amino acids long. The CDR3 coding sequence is TGTGCCAGCAGCTTAGGGGGGGGCGCCTACGAGCAGTACTTC. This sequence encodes CASSLGGGAYEQYF.

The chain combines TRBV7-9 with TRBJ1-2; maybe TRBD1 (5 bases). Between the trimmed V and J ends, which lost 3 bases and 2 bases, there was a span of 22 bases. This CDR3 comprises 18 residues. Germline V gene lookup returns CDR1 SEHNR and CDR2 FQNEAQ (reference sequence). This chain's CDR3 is CASSLGRNSGTANYGYTF. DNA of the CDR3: TGTGCCAGCAGCTTGGGACGGAATTCAGGAACCGCCAACTATGGCTACACCTTC.

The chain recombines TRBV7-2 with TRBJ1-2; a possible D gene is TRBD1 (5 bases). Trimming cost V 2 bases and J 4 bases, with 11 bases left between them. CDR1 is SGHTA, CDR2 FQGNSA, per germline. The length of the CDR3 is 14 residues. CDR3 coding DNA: TGTGCCAGCAGCTTACCGGGGGTACTCTATGGCTACACCTTC. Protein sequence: CASSLPGVLYGYTF.

CDR3 sequence reads: CASSVGWSEDTEAFF. In nucleotides, the CDR3 is TGTGCCAGCAGCGTAGGGTGGTCGGAGGACACTGAAGCTTTCTTT. J is TRBJ1-1 and V is TRBV9; D gene ambiguous. CDR3 length equals 15 residues. The V and J ends lost 0 bases and 3 bases respectively, with 12 bases between them. Germline CDR1 is SGDLS and CDR2 is YYNGEE.

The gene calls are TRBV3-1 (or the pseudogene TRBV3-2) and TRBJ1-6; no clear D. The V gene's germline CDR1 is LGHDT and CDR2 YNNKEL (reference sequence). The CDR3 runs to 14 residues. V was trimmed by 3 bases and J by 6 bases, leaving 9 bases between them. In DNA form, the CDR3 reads TGTGCCAGCAGCCACCGGGCCCTTAATTCACCCCTCCACTTT. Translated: CASSHRALNSPLHF.

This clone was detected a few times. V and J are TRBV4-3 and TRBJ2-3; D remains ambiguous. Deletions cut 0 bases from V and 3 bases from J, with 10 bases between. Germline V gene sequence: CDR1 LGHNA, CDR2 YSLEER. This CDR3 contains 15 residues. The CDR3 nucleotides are TGCGCCAGCAGCCAAGAAGTGCACGGAACAGATACGCAGTATTTT. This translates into CASSQEVHGTDTQYF.

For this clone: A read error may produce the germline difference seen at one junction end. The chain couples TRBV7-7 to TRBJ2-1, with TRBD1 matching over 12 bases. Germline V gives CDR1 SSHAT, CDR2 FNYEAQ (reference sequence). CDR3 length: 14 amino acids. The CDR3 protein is CASSLGGQGAKQFF. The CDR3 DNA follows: TGTGCTAGCAGCTTAGGGGGACAGGGGGCGAAGCAGTTCTTC.